This entry lists 27 T cell receptor beta chains sequenced from one sample in a study of beta chain features in type 1 diabetes. The study reverse transcribed the entire isolated RNA, so it sequenced expressed TCRB transcripts. Clones were sequenced by immunoSEQ multiplex PCR, and TCRdb holds only the in-frame ones, with some missing. The sample lists approximately 15,000 clones; 40% to 55% were seen once. The sample comprised stem cell memory CD4+ T cells from blood. All receptors derive from a woman aged 40 to 50 in good health.

In this sample, this clone is medium-sized. The chain is built from TRBV29-1 and TRBJ2-6, with a possible D match to TRBD2 (5 bases). This CDR3 is 14 amino acids long. Looked up from germline, CDR1 is SQVTM and CDR2 is ANQGSEA. Trimming stripped 5 bases from V and 2 bases from J, with 10 bases between. DNA for the CDR3: TGCAGCGTTACCGGGGTACCTGGGGCCAACGTCCTGACTTTC. It codes for CSVTGVPGANVLTF.

The table lists this clone with a few counts. V usage is TRBV12-5 and J usage is TRBJ1-4; D might be TRBD1 (5 bases). CDR3 size: 17 residues. Between the trimmed V and J ends, which lost 2 bases and 7 bases, there was a span of 20 bases. Germline values: CDR1 LGHNT, CDR2 FRNRAP. The CDR3 region is CASGLSPGAAQGEKLFF. The CDR3 DNA reads TGTGCTAGTGGTTTGTCCCCGGGAGCGGCGCAGGGTGAAAAACTGTTTTTT.

The chain's CDR3 is CASQRQVYQETQYF. Written as DNA, the CDR3 is TGTGCCAGCCAAAGACAGGTGTACCAAGAGACCCAGTACTTC. The rearrangement links TRBV2 to TRBJ2-5; possibly TRBD1 for D (6 bases). Germline CDR1 and CDR2: SNHLY and FYNNEI. Trimming pared 8 bases from V and 0 bases from J, leaving 13 bases between. CDR3 length: 14 residues. The variable domain in full, completed from reference TRBV2 and TRBJ2-5, reads EPEVTQTPSHQVTQMGQEVILRCVPISNHLYFYWYRQILGQKVEFLVSFYNNEISEKSEIFDDQFSVERPDGSNFTLKIRSTKLEDSAMYFCASQRQVYQETQYFGPGTRLLVL.

CDR3 DNA sequence: TGTGCCAGTAGTAGGTATCAGGGACAAGAGACCCAGTACTTC. Its translation is CASSRYQGQETQYF. The chain has TRBV19 and TRBJ2-5; a possible D gene is TRBD1 (5 bases). The CDR3 is made up of 14 amino acids. The V gene lost 4 bases and the J gene lost 2 bases, with 11 bases spanning the gap. Germline CDR1 reads LNHDA; CDR2 reads SQIVND (reference sequence).

The gene calls are TRBV11-1 and TRBJ2-3; D may be TRBD2 (5 bases). In germline, CDR1 is SGHAT, CDR2 FQDESV (reference sequence). The CDR3 is made up of 14 amino acids. V was trimmed by 3 bases and J by 5 bases, leaving 12 bases between them. The CDR3 reads CASSFYRGQDTQYF. The CDR3 DNA reads as TGTGCCAGCAGCTTTTATCGGGGTCAAGATACGCAGTATTTT. Full variable domain (rest looked up from reference TRBV11-1 and TRBJ2-3): EAEVAQSPRYKITEKSQAVAFWCDPISGHATLYWYRQILGQGPELLVQFQDESVVDDSQLPKDRFSAERLKGVDSTLKIQPAELGDSAMYLCASSFYRGQDTQYFGPGTRLTVL.

In its sample, this clone was seen a few times. CDR3 protein: CASSLAQTSGVLYTQYF. The CDR3 DNA is TGTGCCAGCAGCTTAGCCCAGACTAGCGGTGTACTGTATACGCAGTATTTT. This rearrangement joins TRBV7-2 to TRBJ2-3, with 9 bases fitting TRBD2. The CDR3 spans 17 residues. CDR1 and CDR2 (germline): SGHTA, FQGNSA. After removal of 0 bases from V and 7 bases from J, the junction contained 11 bases not matched to a gene.

This chain connects TRBV10-3 to TRBJ2-5; D is undetermined. The CDR3 is 13 amino acids. Germline V gene lookup returns CDR1 ENHRY and CDR2 SYGVKD. The V and J ends lost 4 bases and 4 bases respectively, with 10 bases between them. CDR3 nucleotides: TGTGCCATCAGTGTCGGAGTTTCAGAGACCCAGTACTTC. It yields the protein CAISVGVSETQYF.

This chain connects TRBV19 to TRBJ2-7, with unresolved D. CDR1 is LNHDA and CDR2 is SQIVND in the germline V gene (reference sequence). The CDR3 covers 13 residues. The V and J ends lost 10 bases and 8 bases respectively, with 21 bases between them. CDR3 DNA sequence: TGTGCCACCCAACAGTCAAGTATGGTCCAGCAGTACTTC. Translating gives CATQQSSMVQQYF.

This clone turned up a few times. The gene calls are TRBV11-2 and TRBJ2-1; 8 bases agree with TRBD1. CDR1 is SGHAT, CDR2 FQNNGV, per germline. The V and J ends lost 2 bases and 4 bases, in that order; junction bases with no gene match: 1. The CDR3 runs 14 residues. CDR3 sequence reads: CASSLQGAYNEQFF. The CDR3 DNA reads as TGTGCCAGCAGCTTACAGGGGGCTTACAATGAGCAGTTCTTC. Using reference TRBV11-2 and TRBJ2-1 for the parts outside the CDR3, the full variable domain is EAGVAQSPRYKIIEKRQSVAFWCNPISGHATLYWYQQILGQGPKLLIQFQNNGVVDDSQLPKDRFSAERLKGVDSTLKIQPAKLEDSAVYLCASSLQGAYNEQFFGPGTRLTVL.

V usage is TRBV2 and J usage is TRBJ1-2; TRBD1 matches 7 bases. V lost 5 bases to trimming and J lost 8 bases; unmatched junction nucleotides: 11. The CDR3 runs 14 residues. Germline values: CDR1 SNHLY, CDR2 FYNNEI. The CDR3 coding sequence is TGTGCCAGCAGTCTCCGAGGACAGGTCGAGGGCTACACCTTC. Translation: CASSLRGQVEGYTF.

The chain joins TRBV4-3 to TRBJ2-2; possible D gene TRBD2, 7 bases. CDR3 length: 16 residues. V lost 4 bases, J lost 6 bases, and 18 bases lay in between. Germline assignment: CDR1 LGHNA and CDR2 YSLEER. CDR3 bases: TGCGCCAGCAGCCGTGATAGGGGGGGGGCAGCCGGGGAGCTGTTTTTT. This sequence encodes CASSRDRGGAAGELFF.

This clone was found a few times. The gene calls are TRBV5-4 and TRBJ1-1; D ambiguous. Germline loops: CDR1 SGHNT, CDR2 YYREEE (reference sequence). V gave up 0 bases and J gave up 2 bases, with 17 bases separating them. This CDR3 is 17 amino acids long. For the CDR3, the DNA is TGTGCCAGCAGCTTGGACCCGGGTTGGATCCCCAACACTGAAGCTTTCTTT. Translated: CASSLDPGWIPNTEAFF.

The rearrangement uses TRBV25-1 and TRBJ2-7; TRBD2 aligns across 7 bases. V shed 3 bases, J shed 4 bases, and the junction held 9 bases outside the gene matches. CDR1 and CDR2 from the germline V gene are MGHDK and SYGVNS. This CDR3 contains 15 residues. The CDR3 here is CASSDPHGGGYEQYF. CDR3 nucleotide sequence: TGTGCCAGCAGTGACCCGCACGGGGGAGGGTACGAGCAGTACTTC.

This chain connects TRBV7-2 to TRBJ1-5; TRBD1 agrees at 12 bases. This CDR3 contains 16 residues. J lost 6 bases, V lost 4 bases, and 7 bases had no gene match. CDR1 and CDR2 (germline): SGHTA, FQGNSA. Written as DNA, the CDR3 is TGTGCCAGCAGCTACAGCGGGACAGGGGGCGGTCAGCCCCAGCATTTT. Translated: CASSYSGTGGGQPQHF.

The chain joins TRBV5-1 to TRBJ2-7; 8 bases line up with TRBD2. V was pared by 0 bases and J by 5 bases, with 4 bases of the junction left unmatched. CDR3 size: 14 residues. Germline-derived CDR1 and CDR2 are SGHRS and YFSETQ. The CDR3 region has the DNA TGCGCCAGCAGCTTGGCCCCCGGGGGGGACGAGCAGTACTTC. Translation: CASSLAPGGDEQYF.

The chain recombines TRBV19 with TRBJ2-2; D is unresolved. The CDR3 spans 14 residues. The germline CDR1 and CDR2 sequences are LNHDA and SQIVND (reference sequence). V gave up 2 bases and J gave up 0 bases, with 4 bases separating them. For the CDR3, the DNA is TGTGCCAGTAGTATACGGGCGAACACCGGGGAGCTGTTTTTT. The encoded protein is CASSIRANTGELFF. The whole variable domain, remainder taken from reference TRBV19 and TRBJ2-2, is DGGITQSPKYLFRKEGQNVTLSCEQNLNHDAMYWYRQDPGQGLRLIYYSQIVNDFQKGDIAEGYSVSREKKESFPLTVTSAQKNPTAFYLCASSIRANTGELFFGEGSRLTVL.

This chain joins TRBV27 and TRBJ2-3; 7 bases fit TRBD1. The CDR3 runs 20 residues. Germline V gives CDR1 MNHEY, CDR2 SMNVEV (reference sequence). V lost 7 bases and J lost 1; bases outside the gene matches: 23. CDR3 sequence reads: CASIPMARLQGLKRTDTQYF. CDR3 DNA sequence: TGTGCCAGCATTCCAATGGCCCGCCTACAGGGGTTAAAGCGCACAGATACGCAGTATTTT.

This clone was seen only a few times. The chain couples TRBV2 to TRBJ2-2; 8 positions match TRBD1. The CDR3 covers 13 residues. The germline V gene has CDR1 SNHLY and CDR2 FYNNEI. The junction had 0 bases not matched to a gene; V was cut back by 8 bases and J by 1 base. In DNA, the CDR3 is TGTGCCAGCGGGACAGGGAACACCGGGGAGCTGTTTTTT. This encodes CASGTGNTGELFF.

This clone was counted a few times. The rearrangement uses TRBV11-2 and TRBJ2-7; TRBD2 agrees at 9 bases. This CDR3 comprises 17 residues. V lost 5 bases, J lost 2 bases, and 13 bases stayed unmatched. Germline V gene lookup returns CDR1 SGHAT and CDR2 FQNNGV. The CDR3 reads CASSQYMGTSLAYEQYF. In DNA, the CDR3 is TGTGCCAGCAGCCAATATATGGGGACTAGCTTAGCCTACGAGCAGTACTTC.

This clone is categorized as medium-sized. The genes are TRBV7-2 and TRBJ2-7; 8 nucleotides agree with TRBD1. This CDR3 region has 13 residues. Trimming took 4 bases from V and 4 from J; bases not matched to a gene: 3. Germline V gives CDR1 SGHTA, CDR2 FQGNSA. In DNA, the CDR3 is TGTGCCAGCAGCTGGACAGGGTTGTACGAGCAGTACTTC. Protein sequence: CASSWTGLYEQYF.

The rearrangement joins TRBV19 to TRBJ1-1; D may be TRBD1 (6 bases). CDR1 is LNHDA and CDR2 is SQIVND in the germline V gene (reference sequence). The V end was cut by 3 bases, the J end by 11 bases, with 19 bases between. The CDR3 contains 14 residues. In nucleotides, the CDR3 is TGTGCCAGTAGTATGGACGGACAGATGGGATCCGCTTTCTTT. It specifies CASSMDGQMGSAFF.

In this sample, this clone turned up a few times. The chain has TRBV11-2 and TRBJ2-7; possible D gene TRBD2, 5 bases. V lost 3 bases, J lost 3 bases, and 9 bases lay in between. Germline loops: CDR1 SGHAT, CDR2 FQNNGV. The CDR3 has 13 residues. The CDR3 region is CASSFPGVYEQYF. In DNA, the CDR3 is TGTGCCAGCAGCTTCCCCGGGGTCTACGAGCAGTACTTC.

For this clone: At one end, the junction sequence differs from germline, possibly due to a read error. This specimen includes other DNA sequences encoding the same CDR3. This chain uses TRBV18 with TRBJ1-3, with D possibly TRBD1 on 5 matching bases. CDR1 and CDR2 (germline): KGHSH, LQKENI. The CDR3 is 17 residues long. CDR3 amino acids: CASSPLTGGVSGNTIYF. DNA for the CDR3: TGTGCCAGCTCACCACTGACTGGAGGGGTCTCTGGGAACACCATATATTTT. Using reference TRBV18 and TRBJ1-3 for the parts outside the CDR3, the full variable domain is NAGVMQNPRHLVRRRGQEARLRCSPMKGHSHVYWYRQLPEEGLKFMVYLQKENIIDESGMPKERFSAEFPKEGPSILRIQQVVRGDSAAYFCASSPLTGGVSGNTIYFGEGSWLTVV.

The chain recombines TRBV6-6 with TRBJ1-1; D is unresolved. Germline CDR1 is MNHNY and CDR2 is SVGAGI (reference sequence). Between the trimmed V and J ends, which lost 5 bases and 11 bases, there was a span of 15 bases. The CDR3 covers 12 residues. The CDR3 protein is CASSPHSDYAFF. Here the CDR3 DNA reads TGTGCCAGCAGTCCCCACAGTGATTACGCTTTCTTT.

This clone was picked up a small number of times. The chain has TRBV4-3 and TRBJ2-6; TRBD1 aligns across 7 bases. V dropped 3 bases and J dropped 0; count of bases not matched to a gene: 2. The CDR3 has 16 residues. In germline, CDR1 is LGHNA, CDR2 YSLEER. CDR3 residues: CASSHGQDSGANVLTF. The CDR3 coding sequence is TGCGCCAGCAGCCATGGACAGGACTCTGGGGCCAACGTCCTGACTTTC.

This clone appeared a few times. This rearrangement joins TRBV18 to TRBJ2-3, with TRBD1 matching 10 bases. The CDR3 is 15 amino acids. Germline V lookup: CDR1 KGHSH, CDR2 LQKENI. V shed 0 bases and J 3 bases; nucleotides not matched to a gene: 0. CDR3 residues: CASSPPGQGTDTQYF. The CDR3 DNA reads TGTGCCAGCTCACCACCGGGACAGGGGACAGATACGCAGTATTTT.

This clone turned up a few times. The chain links TRBV5-1 to TRBJ1-1; D may be TRBD1 (5 bases). CDR1 SGHRS and CDR2 YFSETQ come from the germline V gene. Between the trimmed V and J ends, which lost 3 bases and 1 base, there was a span of 10 bases. There are 14 residues in the CDR3. The CDR3: CASSSGGTNTEAFF. CDR3 DNA sequence: TGCGCCAGCAGCTCGGGCGGGACGAACACTGAAGCTTTCTTT.